Listed below are T cell receptor beta chains from one sample, sequenced in a study of T cell changes during pregnancy in multiple sclerosis. TCRdb's copy holds only in-frame clones and misses some; the assay was immunoSEQ multiplex PCR. The profile shows approximately 30,000 clones, approximately 90% of them singletons. The sample was CD8+ T cells from peripheral blood mononuclear cells, taken in the third trimester of pregnancy. These receptors all stem from a female donor with multiple sclerosis, enrolled in a pregnancy study. CDR3s include the opening cysteine and the closing phenylalanine or tryptophan. A D gene is named only where the DNA matches it firmly.

j_call cdr3_length d_call v_call cdr3_aa cdr3_nt
TRBJ1-1 16 NA TRBV7-8 CASSSPGGTAGTEAFF TGTGCCAGCAGCTCCCCCGGGGGGACGGCAGGAACTGAAGCTTTCTTT
TRBJ2-1 15 NA TRBV27 CASSLVASSYNEQFF TGTGCCAGCAGTTTAGTAGCGTCGTCCTACAATGAGCAGTTCTTC
TRBJ1-1 15 NA TRBV27 CASGLGRGSYTEAFF TGTGCCAGCGGACTCGGCAGGGGCTCCTACACTGAAGCTTTCTTT
TRBJ1-2 15 NA TRBV15 CATSSVYRSRYGYTF TGTGCCACCAGCAGTGTATACAGATCTCGCTATGGCTACACCTTC
TRBJ2-5 15 TRBD2 TRBV7-8 CASRLGAGKQETQYF TGTGCCAGCAGACTAGGAGCGGGAAAGCAAGAGACCCAGTACTTC
TRBJ1-4 13 NA TRBV6-5 CASSMFGDEKLFF TGTGCCAGCAGTATGTTCGGGGATGAAAAACTGTTTTTT
TRBJ2-7 13 NA TRBV21-1 CATPGRFLYEQYF TGTGCCACCCCAGGCAGGTTCCTCTACGAGCAGTACTTC
TRBJ2-4 16 TRBD1 TRBV5-5 CASSSPGQGRGNIQYF TGTGCCAGCAGCTCTCCGGGACAGGGTAGGGGAAACATTCAGTACTTC
TRBJ1-1 13 NA TRBV27 CAGSLQWNTEAFF TGTGCCGGCAGTCTGCAGTGGAACACTGAAGCTTTCTTT
TRBJ1-1 16 NA TRBV27 CASSLAPPPSYTEAFF TGTGCCAGCAGTTTAGCCCCTCCCCCCAGTTACACTGAAGCTTTCTTT
TRBJ2-1 16 TRBD1 TRBV18 CASSPLDRAEGNEQFF TGTGCCAGCTCACCACTGGACAGGGCGGAGGGAAATGAGCAGTTCTTC
TRBJ1-5 13 TRBD1 TRBV27 CASGQGVNQPQHF TGTGCCAGCGGACAGGGGGTAAATCAGCCCCAGCATTTT
TRBJ2-7 13 TRBD1 TRBV29-1 CSAATGEPYEQYF TGCAGCGCCGCGACAGGGGAACCCTACGAGCAGTACTTC
TRBJ2-7 13 NA TRBV11-2 CASSLSKPYEQYF TGTGCCAGCAGCTTATCTAAGCCATACGAGCAGTACTTC
TRBJ1-1 14 TRBD1 TRBV5-1 CASKLNRGEGEAFF TGCGCGAGCAAATTGAACAGGGGCGAGGGTGAAGCTTTCTTT
TRBJ2-5 17 TRBD1 TRBV28 CASSLEVGTGLGETQYF TGTGCCAGCAGTTTAGAAGTCGGGACAGGGTTAGGAGAGACCCAGTACTTC
TRBJ1-3 14 NA TRBV27 CASSIRASGNTIYF TGTGCCAGCAGTATCAGGGCCTCTGGAAACACCATATATTTT
TRBJ2-2 18 TRBD2 TRBV28 CASSFGVAGGPDTGELFF TGTGCCAGCAGTTTTGGAGTAGCGGGAGGGCCGGACACCGGGGAGCTGTTTTTT
TRBJ1-4 14 NA TRBV13 CASSLAPANEKLFF TGTGCCAGCAGCTTAGCACCAGCTAATGAAAAACTGTTTTTT
TRBJ1-2 16 NA TRBV5-5 CASSLSVRGNPSGYTF TGTGCCAGCAGCTTGAGCGTACGGGGAAACCCTAGTGGCTACACCTTC
TRBJ2-2 16 TRBD2 TRBV27 CASSLLPSGDTGELFF TGTGCCAGCAGTCTGCTTCCTAGCGGCGACACCGGGGAGCTGTTTTTT
TRBJ2-6 15 NA TRBV7-9 CASSYREAGANVLTF TGTGCCAGCAGCTACCGGGAAGCTGGGGCCAACGTCCTGACTTTC
TRBJ2-7 16 TRBD1 TRBV5-1 CASSFSEGQGIYEQYF TGCGCCAGCAGCTTCAGTGAGGGACAGGGGATCTACGAGCAGTACTTC
TRBJ1-5 15 TRBD1 TRBV15 CATSERGLSNQPQHF TGTGCCACCAGCGAGAGGGGGCTTAGCAATCAGCCCCAGCATTTT
TRBJ2-5 16 TRBD2 TRBV5-8 CASSWGQRGYQETQYF TGTGCCAGCAGCTGGGGCCAGCGGGGGTACCAAGAGACCCAGTACTTC
TRBJ1-5 15 NA TRBV4-1 CASSQTITGKEPQHF TGCGCCAGCAGCCAAACTATAACAGGGAAGGAGCCCCAGCATTTT
TRBJ2-3 15 NA TRBV7-9 CASSPAGGQTDTQYF TGTGCCAGCAGCCCCGCAGGGGGGCAGACAGATACGCAGTATTTT
TRBJ2-7 12 TRBD2 TRBV27 CATGGHSYEQYF TGTGCTACGGGGGGTCACTCCTACGAGCAGTACTTC
TRBJ2-2 16 TRBD2 TRBV6-5 CASSSLTSGSPGELFF TGTGCCAGCAGTTCTCTGACTAGCGGGAGCCCCGGGGAGCTGTTTTTT